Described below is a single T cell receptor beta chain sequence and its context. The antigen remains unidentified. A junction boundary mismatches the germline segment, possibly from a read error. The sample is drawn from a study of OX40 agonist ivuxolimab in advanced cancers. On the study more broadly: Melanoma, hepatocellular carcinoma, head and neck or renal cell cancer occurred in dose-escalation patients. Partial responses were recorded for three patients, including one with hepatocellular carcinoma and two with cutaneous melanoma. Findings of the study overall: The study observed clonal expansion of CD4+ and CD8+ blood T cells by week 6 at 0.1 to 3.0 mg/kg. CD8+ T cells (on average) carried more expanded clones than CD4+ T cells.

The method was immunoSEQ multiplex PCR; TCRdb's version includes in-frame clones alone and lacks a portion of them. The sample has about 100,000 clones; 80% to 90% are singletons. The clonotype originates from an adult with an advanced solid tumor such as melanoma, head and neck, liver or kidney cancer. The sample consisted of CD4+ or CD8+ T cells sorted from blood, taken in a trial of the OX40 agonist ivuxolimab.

CDR3 coding DNA: TGTGCCAGCAGTTCGGGCCCCCAAGGGACCCAGTACTTC. It encodes CASSSGPQGTQYF. The V and J genes are TRBV7-3 and TRBJ2-5, with D unresolved. There are 13 residues in the CDR3. Germline values: CDR1 SGHTA, CDR2 FQGTGA.